The 30 T cell receptor beta chains below all came from one sample that was sequenced in a study of identical twins. TCRdb re-called the 5' RACE reads with MiXCR, one entry per CDR3 protein. Seen here are roughly 150,000 distinct CDR3 sequences, roughly 3.3% observed once, and the top ten hold more than 7%. Sequenced input: memory T cells sorted from blood. Receptors were obtained from a man aged 18 to 30 in good health.

This clonotype was observed at least ten times. V usage is TRBV7-8 and J usage is TRBJ2-7; 7 bases are shared with TRBD1. Germline V gives CDR1 SGHVS, CDR2 FQNEAQ. J gave up 5 bases and V 5 bases, and 6 bases lay outside the gene matches. The CDR3 runs 13 residues. CDR3 nucleotide sequence: TGTGCCAGCAGCATCCAGGGGGAAAACGAGCAGTACTTC. It codes for CASSIQGENEQYF. The full variable domain, its missing parts supplied by reference TRBV7-8 and TRBJ2-7, is GAGVSQSPRYKVAKRGQDVALRCDPISGHVSLFWYQQALGQGPEFLTYFQNEAQLDKSGLPSDRFFAERPEGSVSTLKIQRTQQEDSAVYLCASSIQGENEQYFGPGTRLTVT.

This clonotype has ten or more counts. The V gene is TRBV2, the J gene TRBJ2-3; TRBD2 might be the D (5 bases). Germline CDR1 reads SNHLY; CDR2 reads FYNNEI. The germline V and J ends were trimmed by 5 bases and 0 bases, with 9 bases remaining between them. This CDR3 is 14 amino acids long. The CDR3 nucleotides are TGTGCCAGCAGTCGGAGCGGAAGCACAGATACGCAGTATTTT. Protein: CASSRSGSTDTQYF.

Many counts were recorded for this clonotype. CDR3 in DNA: TGTGCCAGCAGCTCGGGACTAGCGGGAGAGACCCAGTACTTC. Its protein is CASSSGLAGETQYF. This sequence joins TRBV7-2 and TRBJ2-5; 12 nucleotides agree with TRBD2. The ends lost 4 bases at V and 4 bases at J; junction bases unmatched: 1. This CDR3 spans 14 amino acids. CDR1 and CDR2 from the germline V gene are SGHTA and FQGNSA. Based on the CDR3 plus reference TRBV7-2 and TRBJ2-5, the full variable domain is GAGVSQSPSNKVTEKGKDVELRCDPISGHTALYWYRQSLGQGLEFLIYFQGNSAPDKSGLPSDRFSAERTGGSVSTLTIQRTQQEDSAVYLCASSSGLAGETQYFGPGTRLLVL.

This clonotype has ten or more counts. V is TRBV11-2 and J is TRBJ2-3; D remains ambiguous. This CDR3 contains 17 residues. V gave up 7 bases and J gave up 5 bases, with 25 bases separating them. Germline V CDR1 and CDR2: SGHAT, FQNNGV. CDR3 protein: CASTSFGSLGPLDTQYF. CDR3 bases: TGTGCCAGCACCTCCTTTGGCTCGCTAGGGCCCTTAGATACGCAGTATTTT.

In this sample, this clonotype turned up many times. V is TRBV18 and J is TRBJ2-3; D call uncertain. The CDR3 length is 13 residues. Germline V lookup: CDR1 KGHSH, CDR2 LQKENI. V was cut by 3 bases and J by 2 bases, with 6 bases left in between. CDR3 sequence: CASSPVPTDTQYF. CDR3 bases: TGTGCCAGCTCACCGGTTCCCACAGATACGCAGTATTTT.

This clonotype was counted between two and nine times. The CDR3 reads CATSEPRGSNQPQHF. Written as DNA, the CDR3 is TGTGCCACCAGTGAACCCAGGGGGTCGAATCAGCCCCAGCATTTT. V gene TRBV24-1 combines with J gene TRBJ1-5, with 7 bases aligning to TRBD1. This CDR3 is 15 amino acids long. Trimming removed 4 bases from V and 4 bases from J; junction bases left unmatched: 6. CDR1 KGHDR and CDR2 SFDVKD come from the germline V gene.

This clonotype was seen ten or more times. The V gene is TRBV24-1, the J gene TRBJ1-1; no clear D. The CDR3 covers 10 residues. The ends were cut back, 8 bases at V and 5 bases at J, with 5 bases in the middle. Germline V gene sequence: CDR1 KGHDR, CDR2 SFDVKD. The CDR3 here is CATIYTEAFF. The CDR3 DNA follows: TGTGCCACCATCTATACTGAAGCTTTCTTT.

This clonotype showed up many times. The chain combines TRBV29-1 with TRBJ2-1; 7 bases map to TRBD2. The CDR3 length is 16 residues. The junction had 13 bases not matched to a gene; V was cut back by 6 bases and J by 2 bases. Germline CDR1 is SQVTM and CDR2 is ANQGSEA. Here the CDR3 reads CSVSWGRAGAYNEQFF. The CDR3 region has the DNA TGCAGCGTCTCGTGGGGGAGGGCCGGGGCCTACAATGAGCAGTTCTTC.

This clonotype was recorded many times. The chain joins TRBV5-1 to TRBJ1-1; D unclear. The CDR3 covers 11 residues. V gave up 5 bases and J gave up 1 base, with 3 bases separating them. The germline V gene encodes CDR1 SGHRS and CDR2 YFSETQ. CDR3: CASRENTEAFF. DNA of the CDR3: TGCGCCAGCAGAGAGAACACTGAAGCTTTCTTT.

This clonotype has at least ten counts. J is TRBJ2-1 and V is TRBV5-1; D possibly uses TRBD1 or TRBD2 (5 bases each). The germline CDR1 and CDR2 sequences are SGHRS and YFSETQ. This CDR3 is built from 13 residues. V was cut by 6 bases and J by 9 bases, with 16 bases left in between. CDR3 nucleotide sequence: TGCGCCAGCACCCCCGGGACCCATACTGAGCAGTTCTTC. This translates into CASTPGTHTEQFF. The variable domain in full, with the rest retrieved from reference TRBV5-1 and TRBJ2-1, is KAGVTQTPRYLIKTRGQQVTLSCSPISGHRSVSWYQQTPGQGLQFLFEYFSETQRNKGNFPGRFSGRQFSNSRSEMNVSTLELGDSALYLCASTPGTHTEQFFGPGTRLTVL.

At least ten counts were recorded for this clonotype. V is TRBV7-2 and J is TRBJ2-7; 7 positions match TRBD2. This CDR3 spans 12 amino acids. V dropped 3 bases and J dropped 6; count of bases not matched to a gene: 2. Germline V gene data show CDR1 as SGHTA and CDR2 as FQGNSA. CDR3 sequence reads: CASSFPGGEQYF. The DNA for the CDR3 is TGTGCCAGCAGCTTCCCGGGAGGCGAGCAGTACTTC.

This clonotype has at least ten counts. This sequence joins TRBV4-2 and TRBJ2-7; D is unclear. V was cut by 3 bases and J by 4 bases, with 7 bases left in between. The germline V gene encodes CDR1 LGHNA and CDR2 YNFKEQ. This CDR3 has 12 amino acids. As DNA, the CDR3 is TGTGCCAGCAGCCAGGGCTCTTACGAGCAGTACTTC. Translating it yields CASSQGSYEQYF.

This clonotype was recorded many times. This rearrangement joins TRBV2 to TRBJ1-2; D call uncertain. The CDR3 totals 11 residues. V lost 5 bases and J lost 8, with 9 bases in between. Germline values: CDR1 SNHLY, CDR2 FYNNEI. The CDR3, as DNA: TGTGCCAGCAGTCCCCCTAAGGGCTACACCTTC. It translates to CASSPPKGYTF.

This clonotype was picked up many times. The chain recombines TRBV12-3 or TRBV12-4 with TRBJ2-1; possible D gene TRBD2, 5 bases. Deletions cut 7 bases from V and 13 bases from J, with 20 bases between. The CDR3 sequence is 13 residues long. CDR3 sequence: CASINQRQDLQFF. CDR3 DNA: TGTGCCAGCATCAACCAACGGCAGGACTTACAGTTCTTC.

This clonotype was seen ten or more times. The V gene is TRBV7-2, the J gene TRBJ1-4; no reliable D call. V was shortened by 7 bases and J by 0 bases, with 15 bases between the two germline ends. This CDR3 has 16 residues. Germline CDR1 and CDR2: SGHTA and FQGNSA. The CDR3 nucleotides are TGTGCCAGCACGGACCGCAGGACCGCAACTAATGAAAAACTGTTTTTT. Translation gives CASTDRRTATNEKLFF. The entire variable domain, with the rest obtained from reference TRBV7-2 and TRBJ1-4, is as follows: GAGVSQSPSNKVTEKGKDVELRCDPISGHTALYWYRQSLGQGLEFLIYFQGNSAPDKSGLPSDRFSAERTGGSVSTLTIQRTQQEDSAVYLCASTDRRTATNEKLFFGSGTQLSVL.

This chain joins TRBV12-3 or TRBV12-4 and TRBJ1-1; 9 positions agree with TRBD1. This CDR3 region has 15 residues. The V and J ends lost 4 bases and 2 bases, in that order; junction bases with no gene match: 5. CDR3 nucleotide sequence: TGTGCCAGCAGTTCTACAGGGGGCGTTAACACTGAAGCTTTCTTT. Translated: CASSSTGGVNTEAFF.

This clonotype was seen at least ten times. This chain joins TRBV27 and TRBJ2-1, with TRBD1 identical over 10 bases. This CDR3 has 15 residues. Looked up from germline, CDR1 is MNHEY and CDR2 is SMNVEV (reference sequence). Trimming cost V 7 bases and J 3 bases; bases outside gene matches: 6. The CDR3 protein is CASTSGTGVYNEQFF. The CDR3 DNA sequence: TGTGCCAGCACGTCCGGGACAGGGGTCTACAATGAGCAGTTCTTC.

This clonotype occurred many times. This sequence joins TRBV20-1 and TRBJ2-7; maybe TRBD1 (5 bases). CDR1 and CDR2 from the germline V gene are DFQATT and SNEGSKA (reference sequence). CDR3 length: 13 amino acids. Trimming left V 5 bases short and J 5 bases short, with 16 bases between. The CDR3 sequence is CSALRTLKDEQYF. In nucleotides, the CDR3 is TGCAGTGCTCTCCGGACACTTAAGGACGAGCAGTACTTC.

The sample holds one count of this clonotype. A clone one base away is much larger, so this may be a read error. The chain links TRBV11-1 to TRBJ2-4; the D is unclear. There are 17 residues in the CDR3. CDR1 is SGHAT and CDR2 is FQDESV in the germline V gene (reference sequence). V was clipped by 1 base and J by 0 bases, with 13 bases between them. The CDR3 here is CASSLEPVQLAKNIQYF. For the CDR3, the DNA is TGTGCCAGCAGCTTAGAGCCGGTACAACTAGCCAAAAACATTCAGTACTTC.

In this sample, this clonotype turned up a few times. The genes are TRBV5-5 and TRBJ2-6; D gene unclear. The CDR3 length is 15 residues. Germline loops: CDR1 SGHKS, CDR2 YYEKEE (reference sequence). V shed 3 bases and J shed 4 bases, with 11 bases lying between them. The DNA for the CDR3 is TGTGCCAGCAGCTCTAGGCTAGGGGGGGCCAACGTCCTGACTTTC. Translating gives CASSSRLGGANVLTF.

This clonotype was recorded many times. V usage is TRBV7-2 and J usage is TRBJ2-3, with D uncertain. V lost 3 bases and J lost 3, with 10 bases in between. This CDR3 has 14 residues. Germline CDR1 is SGHTA and CDR2 is FQGNSA. CDR3 protein: CASSFLKSTDTQYF. CDR3 DNA: TGTGCCAGCAGCTTCCTCAAATCTACAGATACGCAGTATTTT.

This clonotype was observed at least ten times. The rearrangement joins TRBV29-1 to TRBJ1-1; TRBD1 matches at 8 bases. CDR1 SQVTM and CDR2 ANQGSEA come from the germline V gene. This CDR3 is 12 amino acids long. Trimming removed 4 bases from V and 5 bases from J; junction bases left unmatched: 3. Here the CDR3 reads CSVGQGRTEAFF. In DNA form, the CDR3 reads TGCAGCGTTGGACAGGGGCGGACTGAAGCTTTCTTT. The variable domain in full, completed from reference TRBV29-1 and TRBJ1-1, reads SAVISQKPSRDICQRGTSLTIQCQVDSQVTMMFWYRQQPGQSLTLIATANQGSEATYESGFVIDKFPISRPNLTFSTLTVSNMSPEDSSIYLCSVGQGRTEAFFGQGTRLTVV.

This clonotype has a handful of counts. This sequence joins TRBV11-3 and TRBJ1-4; D is perhaps TRBD1 (5 bases). With 5 bases removed from V and 0 bases from J, the gap between germline ends came to 13 bases. CDR1 is SGHNT and CDR2 is YENEEA in the germline V gene. The CDR3 runs to 16 residues. The CDR3 here is CASSPGWGTTNEKLFF. The CDR3 DNA reads as TGTGCCAGCAGCCCCGGCTGGGGGACAACTAATGAAAAACTGTTTTTT.

This chain uses TRBV5-1 with TRBJ1-1; D call uncertain. The CDR3 has 14 amino acids. The germline V and J ends were trimmed by 0 bases and 3 bases, with 9 bases remaining between them. Per germline, CDR1 SGHRS and CDR2 YFSETQ. The CDR3 reads CASSLGNGDTEAFF. The DNA of the CDR3 is TGCGCCAGCAGCTTGGGAAACGGGGACACTGAAGCTTTCTTT.

At least ten counts were recorded for this clonotype. This chain connects TRBV30 to TRBJ2-7; 9 bases agree with TRBD2. The J segment lost 2 bases and the V segment lost 3 bases, leaving 8 bases of the junction unmatched. Germline V lookup: CDR1 GTSNPN, CDR2 SVGIG (reference sequence). The CDR3 has 15 residues. The CDR3, as DNA: TGTGCCTGGAGCGAGCGCCTAGCGGGGCCCTACGAGCAGTACGTC. Its translation: CAWSERLAGPYEQYV.

This clonotype has more than one count but fewer than ten. This chain connects TRBV5-1 to TRBJ2-7, with 10 bases identical to TRBD1. Germline-derived CDR1 and CDR2 are SGHRS and YFSETQ. The V gene end was trimmed by 0 bases and the J gene end by 5 bases; junction bases not matched to a gene: 5. This CDR3 contains 15 residues. The CDR3 region has the DNA TGCGCCAGCAGCTTGGAGGGGACAGGGGCCGACGAGCAGTACTTC. Translation gives CASSLEGTGADEQYF.

This clonotype occurred a few times. This sequence joins TRBV7-9 and TRBJ2-1; no clear D gene. Per the germline V gene, CDR1 is SEHNR and CDR2 is FQNEAQ (reference sequence). The CDR3 runs to 16 residues. With 5 bases removed from V and 2 bases from J, the gap between germline ends came to 16 bases. CDR3 sequence (DNA): TGTGCCAGCAGCCGTGGGAAAGGTGTCGCCTACAATGAGCAGTTCTTC. Translation gives CASSRGKGVAYNEQFF.

This clonotype occurred many times. The genes are TRBV12-3 or TRBV12-4 and TRBJ2-2; D not certain. This CDR3 region has 13 residues. V was clipped by 3 bases and J by 5 bases, with 7 bases between them. This CDR3 reads CASSFIQTGELFF. The CDR3 bases are TGTGCCAGCAGTTTTATACAGACCGGGGAGCTGTTTTTT.

In its sample, this clonotype was seen many times. This rearrangement joins TRBV3-1 to TRBJ2-5, with 8 bases fitting TRBD2. CDR1 LGHDT and CDR2 YNNKEL come from the germline V gene (reference sequence). The trim removed 2 bases at V and 5 bases at J, leaving 10 bases unmatched. The CDR3 consists of 16 residues. CDR3 sequence: CASSQNPGTSKETQYF. Written as DNA, the CDR3 is TGTGCCAGCAGCCAAAACCCCGGGACTAGTAAGGAGACCCAGTACTTC.

This clonotype was seen many times. The CDR3 is CSASPAGGETQPQHF. The CDR3 region has the DNA TGCAGTGCTAGCCCGGCAGGGGGGGAAACCCAGCCCCAGCATTTT. The chain is built from TRBV20-1 and TRBJ1-5; TRBD1 agrees at 7 bases. With V trimmed by 3 bases and J by 7 bases, 12 bases remained unmatched. This CDR3 contains 15 residues. CDR1 is DFQATT, CDR2 SNEGSKA, per germline (reference sequence).